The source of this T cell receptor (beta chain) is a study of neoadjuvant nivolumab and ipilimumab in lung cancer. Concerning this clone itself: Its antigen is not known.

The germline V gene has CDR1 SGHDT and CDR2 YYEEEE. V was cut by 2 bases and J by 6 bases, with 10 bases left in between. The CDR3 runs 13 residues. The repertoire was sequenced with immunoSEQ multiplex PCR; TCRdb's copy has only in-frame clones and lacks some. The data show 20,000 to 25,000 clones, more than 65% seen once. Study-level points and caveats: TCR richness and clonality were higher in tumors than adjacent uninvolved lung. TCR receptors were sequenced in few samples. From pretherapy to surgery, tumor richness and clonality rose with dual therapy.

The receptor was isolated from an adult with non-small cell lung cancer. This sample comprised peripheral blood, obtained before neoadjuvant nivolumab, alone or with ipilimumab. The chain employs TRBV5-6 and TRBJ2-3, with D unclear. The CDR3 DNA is TGTGCCAGCAGCTTAGGCCCACAGGATACGCAGTATTTT. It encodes CASSLGPQDTQYF.